This T cell receptor beta chain originates from a study of vaccination and CD4 T cells after COVID-19. Broader study findings: The median proportion of reactive clones detected only post-vaccination in convalescent patients was approximately 87%.

Between the trimmed V and J ends, which lost 2 bases and 3 bases, there was a span of 9 bases. This CDR3 is built from 14 residues. Germline lookup yields CDR1 MNHEY and CDR2 SVGAGI. About this clonotype itself: The antigen is unknown.

Cultured CD4+ T cell DNA was sequenced using the Oncomine TCR Beta short-read assay. TCRdb recomputed calls from the PCR reads with MiXCR, one row per CDR3 protein. Of about 25,000 distinct CDR3 sequences in the sample, 49% were seen once. Treatment described: roughly 10-day PBMC culture with coronavirus spike peptide pools or control peptides (ViraFEST assay). Sample: CD4+ T cells from blood, cultured in vitro. This clonotype originated in a human donor who had recovered from COVID-19. V and J are TRBV6-5 and TRBJ2-3; no firm D call. CDR3 in amino acids: CASSYSMGTDTQYF. CDR3 nucleotide sequence: TGTGCCAGCAGTTACAGTATGGGGACAGATACGCAGTATTTT.